This T cell receptor beta chain was sequenced for a study of a mutant IDH1 vaccine in newly diagnosed glioma. Across the study: Earlier care involved radiotherapy, temozolomide, or both, and the majority received both. V12 took place at week 35, and V13 at week 47.

TCRdb's table, derived via immunoSEQ multiplex PCR, lists solely in-frame clones and lacks some. The data contain over 45,000 clones, 80% to 95% of them seen just once; the ten biggest clones take up 2% to 2.5%. Stated time point: week 35, safety follow-up. Each dose of the vaccine consisted of 300 ug of mutant IDH1 20-mer peptide, with topical imiquimod. Patients were given eight vaccinations, scheduled in weeks 1, 3, 5, 7, 11, 15, 19 and 23. Details on this clone: What it binds is not known.

The CDR3 is 13 amino acids. The V gene lost 1 base and the J gene lost 6 bases, with 9 bases spanning the gap. Germline V gene data show CDR1 as SGHTA and CDR2 as FQGNSA. This receptor was obtained from a man in his fifties or sixties with glioma. The source was PBMCs, collected from a glioma patient whose treatment included an IDH1 peptide vaccine. This chain links TRBV7-2 with TRBJ1-2; D gene uncertain. The CDR3 DNA is TGTGCCAGCAGCTTAGTTGCGGGAGATGGCTACACCTTC. Translated, it gives CASSLVAGDGYTF.